This T cell receptor (beta chain) stems from a study of shared clonotypes between healthy human individuals. Points from the study as a whole: Collection of samples was limited to blood; tissue repertoires likely differ.

A word on this clone: Its matching antigen is unknown.

Germline values: CDR1 LNHDA, CDR2 SQIVND (reference sequence). J was trimmed by 5 bases and V by 4 bases; bases with no gene match: 13. The CDR3 has 17 residues. Profiled with immunoSEQ multiplex PCR; TCRdb holds only in-frame clones, not every one. The profile shows 850,000 to 1,200,000 clones, about 76% of them singletons. Material: memory CD4+ T cells sorted from blood. Stated subset: CD45RA-negative fraction. The chain carries TRBV19 and TRBJ1-4, with TRBD1 matching 7 bases. The sequence was collected from a man aged 18 to 30 in good health. The CDR3 nucleotides read TGTGCCAGTAGTAGTGACCCCCCCGGGACAGTCAATGAAAAACTGTTTTTT. It specifies CASSSDPPGTVNEKLFF.